This T cell receptor beta chain was documented in a study of T cell responses to AZD1222 COVID-19 vaccine. Study conclusions and caveats: Just a handful of AZD1222 recipients tested seropositive at baseline.

Method: immunoSEQ multiplex PCR; TCRdb's copy keeps in-frame clones and lacks some. The repertoire holds about 86,000 clones, with approximately 80% as singletons. The CDR3 is 15 residues long. Germline V gene data show CDR1 as LGHDT and CDR2 as YNNKEL (reference sequence). V lost 1 base and J 3 bases, leaving 11 bases between the germline ends. About this clone: Its target is unknown.

The sample here was peripheral blood, taken on day 0 of AZD1222 vaccination. The TCR comes from an adult in good health. This chain connects TRBV3-1 (or the pseudogene TRBV3-2) to TRBJ2-3; D is perhaps TRBD2 (6 bases). The CDR3 spells CASSQVAGLTDTQYF. Here the CDR3 DNA reads TGTGCCAGCAGCCAAGTTGCGGGGTTGACAGATACGCAGTATTTT.